The present T cell receptor beta chain was sequenced within a study of blood T cell repertoires in COVID-19. J lost 7 bases, V lost 4 bases, and 9 bases had no gene match. Germline V gene sequence: CDR1 MNHEY, CDR2 SMNVEV (reference sequence). This CDR3 contains 14 residues. Assay used: immunoSEQ multiplex PCR; TCRdb lists only in-frame clones, some missing. The table has some 270,000 clones, about four fifths seen once. The sequencing input was peripheral blood. The chain employs TRBV27 and TRBJ2-5, with 7 nucleotides matching TRBD2. This clonotype was sampled from a person between 70 and 80 years old with COVID-19, enrolled during active disease. Here the CDR3 DNA reads TGTGCCAGCAGTTCCGATTCCGGGGGGTGGACCCAGTACTTC. Translation gives CASSSDSGGWTQYF.